The present entry profiles one T cell receptor (beta chain) with its context. The data originate from a study of CD8 T cells in Susac syndrome. Random-hexamer reverse transcription was applied to roughly 0.5 to 1 ug RNA. The TCR beta CDR3 was amplified by immunoSEQ multiplex PCR across 54 Vbeta, 13 Jbeta. TCRdb re-called the immunoSEQ multiplex PCR reads with MiXCR, one entry per CDR3 protein. The data hold hundreds of thousands of distinct CDR3 sequences, with 65% to 90% observed a single time. The CDR3 length is 13 residues. Trimming removed 4 bases from V and 1 base from J, with 7 bases in between. Germline CDR1 is SGHNT and CDR2 is YENEEA. From blood CD8+ and CD4+ T cells, TCR beta sequences were generated. Included as multiple sclerosis controls were treatment-naive patients who had stable or active relapsing-remitting disease.

The source of this sequence is a human donor with multiple sclerosis. The chain employs TRBV11-3 and TRBJ1-1; D not certain. Sequenced sample: CD8+ T cells from PBMCs. The CDR3 here is CASSYTRNTEAFF. In DNA form, the CDR3 reads TGTGCCAGCAGCTATACACGGAACACTGAAGCTTTCTTT.